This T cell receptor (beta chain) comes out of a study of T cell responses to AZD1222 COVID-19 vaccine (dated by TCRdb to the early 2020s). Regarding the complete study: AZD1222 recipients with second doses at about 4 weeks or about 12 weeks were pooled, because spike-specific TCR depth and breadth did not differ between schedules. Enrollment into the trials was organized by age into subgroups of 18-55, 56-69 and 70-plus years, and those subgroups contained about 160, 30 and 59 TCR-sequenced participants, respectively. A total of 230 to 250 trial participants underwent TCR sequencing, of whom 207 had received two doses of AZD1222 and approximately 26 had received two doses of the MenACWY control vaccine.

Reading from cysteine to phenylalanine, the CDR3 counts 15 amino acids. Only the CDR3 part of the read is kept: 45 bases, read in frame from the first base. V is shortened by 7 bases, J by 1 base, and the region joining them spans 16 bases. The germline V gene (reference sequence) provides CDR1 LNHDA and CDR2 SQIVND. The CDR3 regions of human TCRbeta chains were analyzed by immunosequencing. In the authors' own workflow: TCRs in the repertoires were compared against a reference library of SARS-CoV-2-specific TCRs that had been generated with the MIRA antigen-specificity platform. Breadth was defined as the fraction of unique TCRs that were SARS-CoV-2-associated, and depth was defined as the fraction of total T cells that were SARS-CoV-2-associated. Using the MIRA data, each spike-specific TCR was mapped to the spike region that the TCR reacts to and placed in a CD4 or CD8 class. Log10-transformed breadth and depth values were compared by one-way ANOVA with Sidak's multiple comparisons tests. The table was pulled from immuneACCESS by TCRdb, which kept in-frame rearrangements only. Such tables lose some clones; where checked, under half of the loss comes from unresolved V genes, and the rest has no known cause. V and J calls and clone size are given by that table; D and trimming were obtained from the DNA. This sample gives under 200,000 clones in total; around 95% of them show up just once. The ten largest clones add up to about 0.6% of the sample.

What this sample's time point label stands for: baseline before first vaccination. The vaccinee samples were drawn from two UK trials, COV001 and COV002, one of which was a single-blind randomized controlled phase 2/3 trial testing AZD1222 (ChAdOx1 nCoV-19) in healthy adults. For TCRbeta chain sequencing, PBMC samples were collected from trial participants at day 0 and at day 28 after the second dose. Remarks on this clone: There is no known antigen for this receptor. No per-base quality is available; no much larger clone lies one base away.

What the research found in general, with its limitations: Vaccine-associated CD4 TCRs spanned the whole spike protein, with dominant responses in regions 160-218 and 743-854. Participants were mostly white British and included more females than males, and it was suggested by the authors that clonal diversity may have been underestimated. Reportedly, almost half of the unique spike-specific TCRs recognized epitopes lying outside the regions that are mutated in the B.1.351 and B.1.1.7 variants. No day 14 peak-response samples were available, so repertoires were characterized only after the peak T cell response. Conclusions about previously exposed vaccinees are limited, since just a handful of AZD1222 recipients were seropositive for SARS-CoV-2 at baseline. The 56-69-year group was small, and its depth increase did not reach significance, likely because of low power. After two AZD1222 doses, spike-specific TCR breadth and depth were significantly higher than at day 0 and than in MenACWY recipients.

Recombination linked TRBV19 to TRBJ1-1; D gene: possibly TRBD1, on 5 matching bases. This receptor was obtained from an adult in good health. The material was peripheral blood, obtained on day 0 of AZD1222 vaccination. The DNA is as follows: TGTGCCAGTACCCCCGACTGGGGCGGGAACACTGAAGCTTTCTTT. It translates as CASTPDWGGNTEAFF. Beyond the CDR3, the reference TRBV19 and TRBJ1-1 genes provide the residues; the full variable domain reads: DGGITQSPKYLFRKEGQNVTLSCEQNLNHDAMYWYRQDPGQGLRLIYYSQIVNDFQKGDIAEGYSVSREKKESFPLTVTSAQKNPTAFYLCASTPDWGGNTEAFFGQGTRLTVV.